Below, 13 T cell receptor beta chains from the same sample are listed, as sequenced in a study of blood T cell repertoires in COVID-19. Only in-frame clones appear in the TCRdb table, and some are missing; sequencing was by immunoSEQ multiplex PCR. The data contain over 300,000 clones, around 86% of them seen just once; the ten biggest clones take up 8% to 13%. Sequencing was done on a sample of PBMCs or T cells enriched from blood (not recorded which). Every receptor here comes from a young woman who had recovered from COVID-19.

The chain joins TRBV11-2 to TRBJ1-2; D remains ambiguous. The CDR3 loop spans 13 amino acids. V was clipped by 3 bases and J by 4 bases, with 9 bases between them. Germline-derived CDR1 and CDR2 are SGHAT and FQNNGV. This CDR3 reads CASSLTESYGYTF. The CDR3 DNA reads TGTGCCAGCAGCTTGACTGAATCCTATGGCTACACCTTC.

The chain links TRBV1 to TRBJ2-1; the listed D gene, TRBD2, was not tested against the DNA. TRBV1 is deemed a pseudogene. The CDR3 is 16 amino acids. CDR3 nucleotides: TGCACCAGCAGCCACTCACGGACTACCAGTTGGGATGAGCAGTTCTTC. It codes for CTSSHSRTTSWDEQFF.

The gene calls are TRBV9 and TRBJ2-2; 7 bases match TRBD2. The CDR3 extends over 16 amino acids. V lost 0 bases, J lost 6 bases, and 8 bases stayed unmatched. CDR1 and CDR2 from the germline V gene are SGDLS and YYNGEE. CDR3: CASSVVAGVRAGELFF. The CDR3 DNA follows: TGTGCCAGCAGCGTAGTGGCGGGAGTGAGGGCCGGGGAGCTGTTTTTT. The full variable domain, completed using reference TRBV9 and TRBJ2-2, is DSGVTQTPKHLITATGQRVTLRCSPRSGDLSVYWYQQSLDQGLQFLIQYYNGEERAKGNILERFSAQQFPDLHSELNLSSLELGDSALYFCASSVVAGVRAGELFFGEGSRLTVL.

The chain employs TRBV20-1 and TRBJ2-1; 7 bases fit TRBD2. Germline trimming cut 3 bases from V and 9 bases from J; bases unmatched to any gene: 8. This CDR3 spans 13 amino acids. Germline assignment: CDR1 DFQATT and CDR2 SNEGSKA (reference sequence). CDR3 sequence (DNA): TGCAGTGCTAGTGGACTAGTTTTAGGTGAGCAGTTCTTC. Translated: CSASGLVLGEQFF.

The chain is built from TRBV6-1 and TRBJ2-1; D is perhaps TRBD2 (6 bases). Trimming removed 2 bases from V and 7 bases from J, with 15 bases in between. The CDR3 sequence is 15 residues long. Germline V gene data show CDR1 as MNHNS and CDR2 as SASEGT. In DNA, the CDR3 is TGTGCCAGCAGTGAACTGGAGGGCGGGTGGAATGAGCAGTTCTTC. It specifies CASSELEGGWNEQFF.

A few counts support this clone. The chain combines TRBV6-5 with TRBJ2-1; 10 nucleotides agree with TRBD2. Per the germline V gene, CDR1 is MNHEY and CDR2 is SVGAGI. The CDR3 runs 15 residues. V lost 3 bases and J lost 7; bases outside the gene matches: 6. The CDR3 is CASSYLAGAGNEQFF. Written as DNA, the CDR3 is TGTGCCAGCAGTTATCTAGCGGGAGCGGGGAATGAGCAGTTCTTC.

The chain has TRBV7-2 and TRBJ2-7; TRBD2 matches at 14 bases. The CDR3 contains 14 residues. CDR1 is SGHTA, CDR2 FQGNSA, per germline. Unmatched junction bases numbered 8, after V lost 7 bases and J lost 9 bases. This CDR3 is CASTPGLAGGVQYF. Here the CDR3 DNA reads TGTGCCAGCACCCCAGGACTAGCGGGAGGTGTGCAGTACTTC.

The V and J genes are TRBV28 and TRBJ2-3; TRBD2 matches 8 bases. The germline CDR1 and CDR2 sequences are MDHEN and SYDVKM. With V trimmed by 5 bases and J by 5 bases, 12 bases remained unmatched. The CDR3 length is 16 residues. The CDR3 region has the DNA TGTGCCAGCAGTCTCCTACCAGGACTAGCAGGAGATACGCAGTATTTT. This gives the protein CASSLLPGLAGDTQYF.

The chain combines TRBV5-1 with TRBJ2-2; 9 nucleotides agree with TRBD1. V dropped 1 base and J dropped 4; count of bases not matched to a gene: 8. The length of the CDR3 is 17 residues. The germline CDR1 and CDR2 sequences are SGHRS and YFSETQ. The CDR3, as DNA: TGCGCCAGCAGCTTGACAGGGGGCGCGGTTAGCACCGGGGAGCTGTTTTTT. This translates into CASSLTGGAVSTGELFF.

This clone has only one observation. DNA for the CDR3: TGTGCCAGCTCACCACAAGGCGGAGGCCTCTATGGCTACACCTTC. Amino acids: CASSPQGGGLYGYTF. The V gene is TRBV18, the J gene TRBJ1-2; D call uncertain. Germline V gene lookup returns CDR1 KGHSH and CDR2 LQKENI. V gave up 1 base and J gave up 4 bases, with 13 bases separating them. This CDR3 comprises 15 residues.

The J gene is TRBJ1-1, the V gene TRBV6-5; TRBD1 matches at 8 bases. Germline V CDR1 and CDR2: MNHEY, SVGAGI. V shed 5 bases and J 0 bases; nucleotides not matched to a gene: 5. This CDR3 contains 15 residues. The CDR3 DNA sequence: TGTGCCAGCAGTAAGAGGACAGGGTTGAACACTGAAGCTTTCTTT. Translating gives CASSKRTGLNTEAFF.

The rearrangement links TRBV7-9 to TRBJ1-3; D remains unclear. The V and J ends lost 2 bases and 6 bases respectively, with 5 bases between them. CDR3 length equals 12 residues. Germline assignment: CDR1 SEHNR and CDR2 FQNEAQ (reference sequence). CDR3 sequence reads: CASSLILNTIYF. CDR3 nucleotides: TGTGCCAGCAGCTTAATTCTAAACACCATATATTTT.

This clone was counted a single time. The V and J genes are TRBV7-9 and TRBJ1-2, with 9 bases that match TRBD1. Germline V CDR1 and CDR2: SEHNR, FQNEAQ (reference sequence). The CDR3 extends over 15 amino acids. The junction had 14 bases not matched to a gene; V was cut back by 1 base and J by 14 bases. CDR3 bases: TGTGCCAGCAGCTTAGGTCAAGGGCAGAGGACAGGGGCGACCTTC. Its translation is CASSLGQGQRTGATF.